This TCR beta chain is from a study of T cells in Graves' hyperthyroidism and ophthalmopathy. About the study: Initial diagnosis, before any treatment, was when peripheral blood was collected.

In this sample, this clonotype turned up a few times. The antigen is unknown. The PBMCs were taken from around 10 ml of fresh peripheral blood. The CDR3 is 15 residues long. Per germline, CDR1 LNHDA and CDR2 SQIVND (reference sequence). V lost 10 bases, J lost 1 base, and 19 bases lay in between. TCR beta CDR3 regions were amplified from RNA transcripts. TCR CDR3 regions were first amplified by RT-PCR with HTBI primers. TCRdb reprocessed the multiplex PCR reads via MiXCR and lists one record per CDR3 protein. The sample carries 250,000 to 300,000 distinct CDR3 sequences, 13% recorded once. Whole-study findings and limits: A 13 V-J model separated ophthalmopathy from stable hyperthyroidism. The model identified upcoming ophthalmopathy a median approximately 6.5 months ahead of onset.

This TCR came from a woman aged 25-40 years with Graves' hyperthyroidism that later progressed to Graves' ophthalmopathy. This chain connects TRBV19 to TRBJ1-1; weak D call: TRBD1 (6 bases). The sequenced material came from blood. The CDR3 DNA reads TGTGCCACCGTTCAACTTACAGGGAAGAACACTGAAGCTTTCTTT. Its protein is CATVQLTGKNTEAFF.